These 26 T cell receptor beta chains were all obtained from the same sample, sequenced in a study of blood T cell repertoires in COVID-19. Only in-frame clones appear in the TCRdb table, and some are missing; sequencing was by immunoSEQ multiplex PCR. The data contain just under 95,000 clones, around 80% of them singletons. Sample: peripheral blood. These receptors were collected from a man in his fifties who had recovered from COVID-19.

The CDR3, as DNA: TGTGCCAGCAGCCCCCAGGGTCTAGCGGGACGGAATGAGCAGTTCTTC. Translated, it gives CASSPQGLAGRNEQFF. This chain connects TRBV7-2 to TRBJ2-1, with 9 bases fitting TRBD2. V dropped 5 bases and J dropped 7; count of bases not matched to a gene: 12. There are 16 residues in the CDR3. Germline loops: CDR1 SGHTA, CDR2 FQGNSA. Full variable domain (remainder filled in from reference TRBV7-2 and TRBJ2-1): GAGVSQSPSNKVTEKGKDVELRCDPISGHTALYWYRQSLGQGLEFLIYFQGNSAPDKSGLPSDRFSAERTGGSVSTLTIQRTQQEDSAVYLCASSPQGLAGRNEQFFGPGTRLTVL.

The chain recombines TRBV24-1 with TRBJ1-2; 7 bases are shared with TRBD1. This CDR3 comprises 15 residues. CDR1 is KGHDR, CDR2 SFDVKD, per germline. Losses at the gene ends were 2 bases for V and 6 bases for J; bases not matched to a gene: 8. The CDR3 nucleotides are TGTGCCACCAGTGATTACTCCGGGACAGAAAATGGCTACACCTTC. Translated: CATSDYSGTENGYTF.

The chain is built from TRBV6-1 and TRBJ1-6, with D perhaps TRBD1 (6 bases). V dropped 0 bases and J dropped 10 bases, with 19 bases sitting between them. The germline V gene encodes CDR1 MNHNS and CDR2 SASEGT. This CDR3 is 17 amino acids long. CDR3 sequence (DNA): TGTGCCAGCAGTGAAGCGGGTATGGGGGCTCGTGGCTCACCCCTCCACTTT. Translating it yields CASSEAGMGARGSPLHF.

The rearrangement uses TRBV19 and TRBJ1-2; weak D call: TRBD1 (5 bases). CDR1 LNHDA and CDR2 SQIVND come from the germline V gene (reference sequence). The CDR3 has 14 residues. V was cut by 3 bases and J by 4 bases, with 12 bases left in between. CDR3 loop: CASSIIRVSYGYTF. The CDR3 DNA follows: TGTGCCAGTAGTATCATCAGGGTCAGCTATGGCTACACCTTC. Together with reference TRBV19 and TRBJ1-2, the CDR3 gives the full variable domain: DGGITQSPKYLFRKEGQNVTLSCEQNLNHDAMYWYRQDPGQGLRLIYYSQIVNDFQKGDIAEGYSVSREKKESFPLTVTSAQKNPTAFYLCASSIIRVSYGYTFGSGTRLTVV.

The J gene is TRBJ2-1, the V gene TRBV5-5, with a possible D match to TRBD2 (7 bases). Trimming cost V 3 bases and J 5 bases, with 15 bases left between them. This CDR3 has 15 residues. Germline V lookup: CDR1 SGHKS, CDR2 YYEKEE (reference sequence). The CDR3 DNA is TGTGCCAGCAGCTATGGGGCGGGGGCAAACAATGAGCAGTTCTTC. Amino acids: CASSYGAGANNEQFF.

This rearrangement joins TRBV7-2 to TRBJ2-7; 10 bases map to TRBD1. CDR1 SGHTA and CDR2 FQGNSA come from the germline V gene. V dropped 6 bases and J dropped 3; count of bases not matched to a gene: 8. The CDR3 extends over 15 amino acids. The DNA of the CDR3 is TGTGCCAGCAGGTATACCGGGACAGGGGTCTACGAGCAGTACTTC. It is translated as CASRYTGTGVYEQYF.

This chain links TRBV5-1 with TRBJ1-6; TRBD1 matches at 9 bases. J gave up 6 bases and V 4 bases, and 5 bases lay outside the gene matches. This CDR3 contains 15 residues. Germline V CDR1 and CDR2: SGHRS, YFSETQ. CDR3 amino acids: CASSLQGASNSPLHF. CDR3 DNA: TGCGCCAGCAGCCTACAGGGGGCGAGTAATTCACCCCTCCACTTT.

This rearrangement joins TRBV27 to TRBJ1-1, with 7 bases fitting TRBD1. V dropped 9 bases and J dropped 0; count of bases not matched to a gene: 10. The CDR3 has 15 residues. Germline lookup yields CDR1 MNHEY and CDR2 SMNVEV (reference sequence). Here the CDR3 DNA reads TGTGCCAGTCGACAGGGACCTTTTCTGAACACTGAAGCTTTCTTT. Amino acid sequence: CASRQGPFLNTEAFF.

This chain connects TRBV4-1 to TRBJ2-5; TRBD2 might be the D (5 bases). Germline CDR1 MGHRA, CDR2 YSYEKL. Trimming stripped 1 base from V and 2 bases from J, with 20 bases between. CDR3 length: 18 amino acids. The CDR3: CASSQGAGPGIGQETQYF. The CDR3 DNA reads as TGCGCCAGCAGCCAAGGGGCCGGCCCGGGGATAGGGCAAGAGACCCAGTACTTC.

The J gene is TRBJ2-2, the V gene TRBV6-5; D possibly corresponds to TRBD1 (7 bases). V dropped 9 bases and J dropped 5 bases, with 16 bases sitting between them. From germline, CDR1 is MNHEY and CDR2 SVGAGI. This CDR3 contains 14 residues. The CDR3 bases are TGTGCCAGTTACAGGGGTGCGGGAACCGGGGAGCTGTTTTTT. Translation: CASYRGAGTGELFF.

A few counts support this clone. V is TRBV27 and J is TRBJ2-7; 7 nucleotides match TRBD1. Trimming at V came to 5 bases and at J to 6 bases, leaving 13 bases not matched to a gene. Germline V gene data show CDR1 as MNHEY and CDR2 as SMNVEV (reference sequence). CDR3 size: 15 residues. Here the CDR3 reads CASSPQGLSSSEQYF. The CDR3 coding sequence is TGTGCCAGCAGTCCACAGGGGCTCTCCTCGAGCGAGCAGTACTTC.

The CDR3 here is CASRSGTSGYPDEQFF. The CDR3 nucleotides are TGTGCCAGCCGATCAGGGACTAGCGGGTATCCGGATGAGCAGTTCTTC. The chain joins TRBV28 to TRBJ2-1, with 12 bases lining up with TRBD2. This CDR3 region has 16 residues. Germline trimming cut 8 bases from V and 8 bases from J; bases unmatched to any gene: 13. CDR1 is MDHEN and CDR2 is SYDVKM in the germline V gene.

V usage is TRBV2 and J usage is TRBJ1-4, with D maybe TRBD1 (5 bases). V shed 5 bases and J shed 7 bases, with 17 bases lying between them. In germline, CDR1 is SNHLY, CDR2 FYNNEI. The CDR3 sequence is 15 residues long. CDR3: CASSFRGGSGEKLFF. CDR3 DNA sequence: TGTGCCAGCAGTTTTAGGGGCGGTTCCGGTGAAAAACTGTTTTTT.

V usage is TRBV19 and J usage is TRBJ1-5; D is perhaps TRBD1 (6 bases). V shed 4 bases and J shed 0 bases, with 10 bases lying between them. This CDR3 is 15 amino acids long. CDR1 is LNHDA, CDR2 SQIVND, per germline (reference sequence). Here the CDR3 DNA reads TGTGCCAGTAGTACCCTACAGGGTAGCAATCAGCCCCAGCATTTT. Amino acid sequence: CASSTLQGSNQPQHF.

The chain uses TRBV5-4 and TRBJ1-1; 7 bases are a match to TRBD1. The CDR3 extends over 14 amino acids. Looked up from germline, CDR1 is SGHNT and CDR2 is YYREEE (reference sequence). Germline trimming cut 4 bases from V and 6 bases from J; bases unmatched to any gene: 9. The DNA of the CDR3 is TGTGCCAGCAGCCCAACAGGGGCCGTCTCTGAAGCTTTCTTT. It specifies CASSPTGAVSEAFF.

The chain links TRBV10-2 to TRBJ1-5; 10 nucleotides line up with TRBD1. CDR1 is WSHSY, CDR2 SAAADI, per germline. This CDR3 spans 15 amino acids. V was clipped by 0 bases and J by 7 bases; unmatched bases: 3. CDR3 protein: CASSESDRGHQPQHF. The CDR3 nucleotides are TGCGCCAGCAGTGAGTCCGACAGGGGGCACCAGCCCCAGCATTTT.

A remark on this clone: This sample includes further DNA sequences coding for the same CDR3. The chain's CDR3 is CASSPGLAGDNEQFF. As DNA, the CDR3 is TGTGCCAGCTCACCCGGACTAGCGGGAGATAATGAGCAGTTCTTC. The V and J genes are TRBV18 and TRBJ2-1; 13 bases line up with TRBD2. Looked up from germline, CDR1 is KGHSH and CDR2 is LQKENI. The CDR3 loop spans 15 amino acids. Losses at the gene ends were 3 bases for V and 7 bases for J; bases not matched to a gene: 3.

V and J are TRBV19 and TRBJ2-7; 8 bases agree with TRBD1. CDR3 length: 13 residues. The germline V gene encodes CDR1 LNHDA and CDR2 SQIVND (reference sequence). Trimming cost V 9 bases and J 2 bases; bases outside gene matches: 6. Here the CDR3 DNA reads TGTGCCAGCCCTCGGGACAGGACCTACGAGCAGTACTTC. Translation: CASPRDRTYEQYF.

V and J are TRBV19 and TRBJ1-6, with D possibly matching TRBD1 (5 bases). Trimming cost V 4 bases and J 7 bases, with 14 bases left between them. CDR1 is LNHDA, CDR2 SQIVND, per germline (reference sequence). CDR3 size: 15 residues. CDR3 bases: TGTGCCAGTAGTACAGAACAGGTTAGGAATTCACCCCTCCACTTT. This gives the protein CASSTEQVRNSPLHF.

The V and J genes are TRBV10-3 and TRBJ1-4; weak D call: TRBD1 (5 bases). V lost 7 bases to trimming and J lost 7 bases, with 13 bases between them. In germline, CDR1 is ENHRY, CDR2 SYGVKD. The CDR3 has 13 residues. CDR3 bases: TGTGCCATCAAGGCGGGGGAAATTGAAAAACTGTTTTTT. Translation gives CAIKAGEIEKLFF.

This rearrangement joins TRBV28 to TRBJ2-5; 8 nucleotides line up with TRBD1. Losses at the gene ends were 4 bases for V and 6 bases for J; bases not matched to a gene: 16. Per the germline V gene, CDR1 is MDHEN and CDR2 is SYDVKM. The CDR3 length is 17 residues. CDR3 sequence reads: CASSSHSPGQERKTQYF. The CDR3 bases are TGTGCCAGCAGTTCGCACTCCCCGGGACAGGAAAGGAAGACCCAGTACTTC.

J is TRBJ2-4 and V is TRBV19, with D perhaps matching TRBD1 (6 bases). V was shortened by 6 bases and J by 9 bases, with 12 bases between the two germline ends. Germline loops: CDR1 LNHDA, CDR2 SQIVND (reference sequence). CDR3 size: 12 residues. The CDR3 here is CASRPAGAIQYF. In DNA, the CDR3 is TGTGCCAGTAGGCCGGCAGGGGCCATTCAGTACTTC.

The chain recombines TRBV2 with TRBJ1-3; no firm D call. Germline V gene data show CDR1 as SNHLY and CDR2 as FYNNEI. The CDR3 is 14 residues long. Trimming shortened V by 8 bases and J by 8 bases, and 19 bases separated the two germline ends. As DNA, the CDR3 is TGTGCCAGCGGACTAGGGCAAATTATGGACACCATATATTTT. This encodes CASGLGQIMDTIYF.

This chain joins TRBV28 and TRBJ1-4, with a possible D match to TRBD1 (6 bases). Trimming shortened V by 4 bases and J by 0 bases, and 12 bases separated the two germline ends. Germline loops: CDR1 MDHEN, CDR2 SYDVKM. The CDR3 runs 16 residues. The CDR3 DNA sequence: TGTGCCAGCAGTTGGAGATCAGGGGCAACTAATGAAAAACTGTTTTTT. Translating gives CASSWRSGATNEKLFF.

The J gene is TRBJ2-1, the V gene TRBV18; no clear D. The CDR3 has 14 amino acids. Germline CDR1 KGHSH, CDR2 LQKENI. V was trimmed by 0 bases and J by 9 bases, leaving 12 bases between them. The CDR3 sequence is CASSPPSVSGEQFF. Here the CDR3 DNA reads TGTGCCAGCTCACCACCTTCGGTGTCGGGTGAGCAGTTCTTC. Together with reference TRBV18 and TRBJ2-1, the CDR3 gives the full variable domain: NAGVMQNPRHLVRRRGQEARLRCSPMKGHSHVYWYRQLPEEGLKFMVYLQKENIIDESGMPKERFSAEFPKEGPSILRIQQVVRGDSAAYFCASSPPSVSGEQFFGPGTRLTVL.

This clone is a singleton in its sample. This rearrangement joins TRBV19 to TRBJ1-3; D unresolved. The ends were cut back, 7 bases at V and 1 base at J, with 11 bases in the middle. This CDR3 has 14 residues. The germline gives CDR1 LNHDA, CDR2 SQIVND (reference sequence). CDR3 amino acids: CASTHGESGNTIYF. DNA for the CDR3: TGTGCCAGTACCCACGGGGAATCTGGAAACACCATATATTTT.